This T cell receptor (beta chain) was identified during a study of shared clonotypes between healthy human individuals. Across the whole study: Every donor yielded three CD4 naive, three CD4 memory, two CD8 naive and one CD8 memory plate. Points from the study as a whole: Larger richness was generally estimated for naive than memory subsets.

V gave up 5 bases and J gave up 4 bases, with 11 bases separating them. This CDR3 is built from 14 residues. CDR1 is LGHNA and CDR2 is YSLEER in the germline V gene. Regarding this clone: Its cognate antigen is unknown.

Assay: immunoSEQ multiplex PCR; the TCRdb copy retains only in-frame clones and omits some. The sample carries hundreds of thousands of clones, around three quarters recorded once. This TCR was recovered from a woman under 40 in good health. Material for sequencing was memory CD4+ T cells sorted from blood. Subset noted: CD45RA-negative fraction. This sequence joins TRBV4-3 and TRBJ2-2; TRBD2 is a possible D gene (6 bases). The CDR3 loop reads CASSGGWGTGELFF. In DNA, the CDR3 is TGCGCCAGCAGCGGGGGGTGGGGCACCGGGGAGCTGTTTTTT.